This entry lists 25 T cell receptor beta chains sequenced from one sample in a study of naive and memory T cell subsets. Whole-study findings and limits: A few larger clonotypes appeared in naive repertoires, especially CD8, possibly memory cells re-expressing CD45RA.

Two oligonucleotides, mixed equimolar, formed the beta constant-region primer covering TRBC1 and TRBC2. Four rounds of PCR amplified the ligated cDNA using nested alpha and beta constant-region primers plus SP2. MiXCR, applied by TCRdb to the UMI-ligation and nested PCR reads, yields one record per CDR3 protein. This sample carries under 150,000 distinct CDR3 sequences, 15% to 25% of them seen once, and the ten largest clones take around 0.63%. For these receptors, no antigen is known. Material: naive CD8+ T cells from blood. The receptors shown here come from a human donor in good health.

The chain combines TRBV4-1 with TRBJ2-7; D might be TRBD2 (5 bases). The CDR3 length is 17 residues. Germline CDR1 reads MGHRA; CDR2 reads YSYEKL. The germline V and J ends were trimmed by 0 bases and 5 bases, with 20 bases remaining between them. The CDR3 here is CASSQEGTFLVGNEQYF. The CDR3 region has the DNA TGCGCCAGCAGCCAAGAAGGCACCTTCCTAGTCGGGAACGAGCAGTACTTC.

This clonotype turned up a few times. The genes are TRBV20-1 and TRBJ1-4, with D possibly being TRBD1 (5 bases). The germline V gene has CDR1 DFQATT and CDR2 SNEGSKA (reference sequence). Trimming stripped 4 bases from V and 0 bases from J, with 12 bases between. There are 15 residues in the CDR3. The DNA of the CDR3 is TGCAGTGCTACCCCGACAGAGCCAACTAATGAAAAACTGTTTTTT. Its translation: CSATPTEPTNEKLFF.

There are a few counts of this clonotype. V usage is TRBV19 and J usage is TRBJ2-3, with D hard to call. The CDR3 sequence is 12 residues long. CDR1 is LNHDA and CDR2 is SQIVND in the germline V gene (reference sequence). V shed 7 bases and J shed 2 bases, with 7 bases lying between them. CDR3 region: CASISNTDTQYF. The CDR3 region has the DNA TGTGCCAGTATCAGTAACACAGATACGCAGTATTTT.

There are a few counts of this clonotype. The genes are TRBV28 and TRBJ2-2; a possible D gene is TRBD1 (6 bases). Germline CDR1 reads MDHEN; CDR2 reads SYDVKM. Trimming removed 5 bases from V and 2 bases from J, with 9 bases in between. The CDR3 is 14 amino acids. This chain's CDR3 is CASSKGQNTGELFF. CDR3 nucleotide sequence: TGTGCCAGCAGTAAGGGACAAAACACCGGGGAGCTGTTTTTT.

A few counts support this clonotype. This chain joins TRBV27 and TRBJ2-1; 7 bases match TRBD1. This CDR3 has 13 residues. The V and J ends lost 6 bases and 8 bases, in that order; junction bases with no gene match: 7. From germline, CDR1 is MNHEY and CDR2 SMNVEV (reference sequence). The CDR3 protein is CASSLTGEHEQFF. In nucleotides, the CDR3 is TGTGCCAGCAGCCTTACAGGGGAACATGAGCAGTTCTTC.

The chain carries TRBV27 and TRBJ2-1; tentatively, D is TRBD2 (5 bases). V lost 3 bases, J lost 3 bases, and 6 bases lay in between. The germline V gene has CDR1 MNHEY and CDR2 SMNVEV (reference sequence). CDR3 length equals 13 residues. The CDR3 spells CASSFRGYNEQFF. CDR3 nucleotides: TGTGCCAGCAGTTTCCGGGGCTACAATGAGCAGTTCTTC.

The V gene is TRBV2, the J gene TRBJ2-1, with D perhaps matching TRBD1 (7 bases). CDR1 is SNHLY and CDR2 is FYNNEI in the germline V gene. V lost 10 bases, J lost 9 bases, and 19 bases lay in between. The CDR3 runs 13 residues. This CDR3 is CAIRQGGNGEQFF. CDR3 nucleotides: TGTGCCATAAGACAGGGAGGTAACGGTGAGCAGTTCTTC.

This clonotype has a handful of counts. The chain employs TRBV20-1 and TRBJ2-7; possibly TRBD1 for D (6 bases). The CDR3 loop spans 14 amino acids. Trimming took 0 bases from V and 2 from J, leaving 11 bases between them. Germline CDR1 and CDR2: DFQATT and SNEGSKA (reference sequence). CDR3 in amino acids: CSARDLTGAYEQYF. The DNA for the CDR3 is TGCAGTGCTAGAGATTTGACAGGTGCCTACGAGCAGTACTTC.

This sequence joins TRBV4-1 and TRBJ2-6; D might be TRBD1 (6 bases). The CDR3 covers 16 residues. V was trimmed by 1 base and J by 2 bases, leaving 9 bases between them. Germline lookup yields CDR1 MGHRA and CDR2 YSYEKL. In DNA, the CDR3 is TGCGCCAGCAGCCAAGTAGCAGGGGCTGGGGCCAACGTCCTGACTTTC. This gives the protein CASSQVAGAGANVLTF.

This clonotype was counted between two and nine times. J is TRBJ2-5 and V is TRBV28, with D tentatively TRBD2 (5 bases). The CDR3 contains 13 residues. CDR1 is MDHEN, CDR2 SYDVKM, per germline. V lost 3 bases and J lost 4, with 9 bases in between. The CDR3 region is CASSLIRGETQYF. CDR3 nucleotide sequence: TGTGCCAGCAGTTTGATACGGGGAGAGACCCAGTACTTC.

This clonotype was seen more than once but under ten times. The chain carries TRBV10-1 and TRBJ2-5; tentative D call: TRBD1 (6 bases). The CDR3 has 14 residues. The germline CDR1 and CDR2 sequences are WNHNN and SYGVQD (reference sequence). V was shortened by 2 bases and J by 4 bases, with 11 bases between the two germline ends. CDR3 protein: CASSETGSLETQYF. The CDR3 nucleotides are TGCGCCAGCAGTGAGACAGGGAGCTTAGAGACCCAGTACTTC.

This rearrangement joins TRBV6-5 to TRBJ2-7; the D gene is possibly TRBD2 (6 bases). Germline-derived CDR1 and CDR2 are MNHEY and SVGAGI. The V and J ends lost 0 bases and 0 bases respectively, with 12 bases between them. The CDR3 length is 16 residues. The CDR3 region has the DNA TGTGCCAGCAGTTACTCGAGCGGCGGGACCTCCTACGAGCAGTACTTC. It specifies CASSYSSGGTSYEQYF.

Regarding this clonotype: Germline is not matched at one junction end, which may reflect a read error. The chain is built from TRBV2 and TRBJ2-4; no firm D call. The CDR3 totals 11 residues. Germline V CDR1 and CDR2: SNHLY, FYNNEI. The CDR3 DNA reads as TGTGCCAGCAGTGAAGCGCCTAACAGCCTCTTC. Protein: CASSEAPNSLF. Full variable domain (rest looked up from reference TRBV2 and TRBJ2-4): EPEVTQTPSHQVTQMGQEVILRCVPISNHLYFYWYRQILGQKVEFLVSFYNNEISEKSEIFDDQFSVERPDGSNFTLKIRSTKLEDSAMYFCASSEAPNSLFGAGTRLSVL.

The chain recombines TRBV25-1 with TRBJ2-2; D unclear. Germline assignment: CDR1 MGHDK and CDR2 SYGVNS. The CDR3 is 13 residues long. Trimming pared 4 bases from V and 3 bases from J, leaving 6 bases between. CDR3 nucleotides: TGTGCCAGCAGTGGATATTACACCGGGGAGCTGTTTTTT. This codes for CASSGYYTGELFF.

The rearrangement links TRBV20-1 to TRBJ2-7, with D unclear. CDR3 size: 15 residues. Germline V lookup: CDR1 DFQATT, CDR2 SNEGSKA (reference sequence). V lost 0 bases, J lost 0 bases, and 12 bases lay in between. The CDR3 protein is CSARDHQISSYEQYF. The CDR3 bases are TGCAGTGCTAGAGATCATCAGATTTCCTCCTACGAGCAGTACTTC.

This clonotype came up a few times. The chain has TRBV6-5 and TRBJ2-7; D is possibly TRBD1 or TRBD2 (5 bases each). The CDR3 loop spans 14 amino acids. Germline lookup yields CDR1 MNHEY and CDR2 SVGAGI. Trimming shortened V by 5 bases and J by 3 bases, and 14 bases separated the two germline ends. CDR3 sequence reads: CASSADTRGYEQYF. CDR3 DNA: TGTGCCAGCAGTGCGGACACCCGGGGCTACGAGCAGTACTTC.

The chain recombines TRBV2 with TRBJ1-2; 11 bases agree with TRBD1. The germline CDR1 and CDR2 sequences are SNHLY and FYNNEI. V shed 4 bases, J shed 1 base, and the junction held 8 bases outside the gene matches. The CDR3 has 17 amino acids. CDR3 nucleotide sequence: TGTGCCAGCAGTGGTAGTTCGGACAGGGGGCGTAACTATGGCTACACCTTC. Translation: CASSGSSDRGRNYGYTF.

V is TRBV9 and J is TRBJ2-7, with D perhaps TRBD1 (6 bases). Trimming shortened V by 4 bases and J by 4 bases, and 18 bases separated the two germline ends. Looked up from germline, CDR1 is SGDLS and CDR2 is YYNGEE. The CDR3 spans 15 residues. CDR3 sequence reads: CASSKGTTALYEQYF. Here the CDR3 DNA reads TGTGCCAGCAGCAAGGGGACAACCGCCCTTTACGAGCAGTACTTC.

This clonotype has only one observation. Here the CDR3 reads CASSLRTSGIGDEQFF. The CDR3 DNA is TGTGCCAGCAGCTTACGGACTAGCGGGATTGGAGATGAGCAGTTCTTC. The chain joins TRBV11-3 to TRBJ2-1, with 12 bases aligning to TRBD2. With 2 bases clipped from V and 8 bases from J, the junction kept 7 bases outside the gene matches. Germline V gene lookup returns CDR1 SGHNT and CDR2 YENEEA. The CDR3 consists of 16 residues.

The CDR3 region is CASSLLGGYEQYF. The DNA of the CDR3 is TGTGCCAGCAGTTTATTGGGGGGCTACGAGCAGTACTTC. The chain uses TRBV27 and TRBJ2-7; D perhaps matches TRBD2 (6 bases). The CDR3 loop spans 13 amino acids. Germline CDR1 and CDR2: MNHEY and SMNVEV (reference sequence). The germline V and J ends were trimmed by 1 base and 3 bases, with 7 bases remaining between them.

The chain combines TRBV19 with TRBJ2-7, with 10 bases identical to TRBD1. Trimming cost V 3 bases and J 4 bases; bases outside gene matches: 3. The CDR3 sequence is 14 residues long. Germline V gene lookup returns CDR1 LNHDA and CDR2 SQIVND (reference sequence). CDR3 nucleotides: TGTGCCAGTAGTATCGGACAGGGGGGATACGAGCAGTACTTC. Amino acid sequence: CASSIGQGGYEQYF. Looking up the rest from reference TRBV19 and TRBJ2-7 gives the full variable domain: DGGITQSPKYLFRKEGQNVTLSCEQNLNHDAMYWYRQDPGQGLRLIYYSQIVNDFQKGDIAEGYSVSREKKESFPLTVTSAQKNPTAFYLCASSIGQGGYEQYFGPGTRLTVT.

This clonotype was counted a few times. The CDR3: CASAGGTLHYEQYF. The CDR3 DNA reads TGTGCCAGCGCCGGAGGGACTTTACACTACGAGCAGTACTTC. The V and J genes are TRBV6-5 and TRBJ2-7; D might be TRBD2 (6 bases). Germline V gene lookup returns CDR1 MNHEY and CDR2 SVGAGI. Deletions cut 8 bases from V and 3 bases from J, with 17 bases between. The CDR3 has 14 residues.

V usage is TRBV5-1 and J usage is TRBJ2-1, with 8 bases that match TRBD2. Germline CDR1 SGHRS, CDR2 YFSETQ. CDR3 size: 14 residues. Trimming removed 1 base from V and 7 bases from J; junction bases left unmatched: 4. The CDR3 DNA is TGCGCCAGCAGCTTGAATAGCGGGATAAATGAGCAGTTCTTC. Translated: CASSLNSGINEQFF.

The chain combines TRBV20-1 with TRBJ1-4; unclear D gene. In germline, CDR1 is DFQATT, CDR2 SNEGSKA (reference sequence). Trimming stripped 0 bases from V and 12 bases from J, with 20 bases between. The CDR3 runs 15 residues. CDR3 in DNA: TGCAGTGCTAGAGATGGGAGGGCCCCGGATGGGCAACTGTTTTTT. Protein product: CSARDGRAPDGQLFF.

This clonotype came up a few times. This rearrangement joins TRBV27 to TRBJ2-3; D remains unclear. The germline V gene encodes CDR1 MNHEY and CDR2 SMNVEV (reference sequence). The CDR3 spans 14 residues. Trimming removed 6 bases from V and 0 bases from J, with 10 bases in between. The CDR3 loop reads CASRLPTSTDTQYF. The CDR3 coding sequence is TGTGCCAGCAGACTACCGACTAGCACAGATACGCAGTATTTT.